This T cell receptor beta chain was retrieved from a study of T cell changes during pregnancy in multiple sclerosis. This CDR3 is built from 12 residues. The V and J ends lost 3 bases and 11 bases, in that order; junction bases with no gene match: 5. Germline V gene sequence: CDR1 MNHNS, CDR2 SASEGT. Here immunoSEQ multiplex PCR was the method, and the copy in TCRdb shows in-frame clones only, minus some. The table includes some 94,000 clones, around 93% detected once. The clonotype was recovered from a female donor in good health, enrolled as a control in a pregnancy study. The specimen was peripheral blood, collected in the first trimester of pregnancy. This sequence joins TRBV6-1 and TRBJ1-1, with TRBD1 identical over 8 bases. Written as DNA, the CDR3 is TGTGCCAGCAGTGACAGGGGGCGAGAGGCTTTCTTT. The encoded protein is CASSDRGREAFF.